This TCR beta chain appears in the sequencing data of a study of cytomegalovirus exposure and HLA in healthy donors. Only a few counts were recorded for this clone. What it binds is not known. With 4 bases clipped from V and 3 bases from J, the junction kept 18 bases outside the gene matches. The CDR3 runs to 18 residues. Germline CDR1 and CDR2: SQVTM and ANQGSEA. General study findings and limits: Most TCR beta V segments were productive about 90% or about 30% of the time in an earlier analysis. The investigators catalogued 160 or so TCR beta chains as cytomegalovirus-associated.

Both 60 Vbeta primers and 13 Jbeta primers went into the PCR. TCRdb's copy holds only in-frame clones and misses some; the assay was immunoSEQ multiplex PCR. The repertoire consists of tens of thousands of clones, with approximately 74% occurring once and the leading ten covering about 20%. Sequencing was carried out using PBMCs. The rearrangement links TRBV29-1 to TRBJ2-1, with 7 bases lining up with TRBD2. The TCR sequence derives from a woman in her thirties in good health and CMV-seropositive. The CDR3: CSVAAAGAESLYYNEQFF. The CDR3 coding sequence is TGCAGCGTTGCGGCCGCGGGAGCCGAATCTCTATACTACAATGAGCAGTTCTTC.